This TCR beta chain derives from a study of T-cell reconstitution after alpha-beta-depleted transplantation in children (dated by TCRdb to the mid-2010s). Study-wide context: T-cell immune reconstitution after TCRalphabeta/CD19-depleted allogeneic hematopoietic cell transplantation in children was quantitatively tracked in the study by means of TCR repertoire profiling.

Explained via the paper, the treatment or condition label denotes: allogeneic hematopoietic cell transplantation with graft depleted of TCRalphabeta T cells and CD19 B cells. The transplant recipients were children given TCRalphabeta/CD19-depleted allogeneic hematopoietic cell grafts. What the work shows at the level of the full study, not this receptor alone: About two months after transplant, the apparently early recovery of alphabetaT-cell counts reportedly depended on just several hundred clones that had expanded rapidly and came from non-depleted graft cells. Over the following months the frequencies of hyperexpanded clones went down, and after one year T-cell counts and TCRbeta diversity were mostly credited to newly produced T cells. In some patients, the high TCRbeta diversity seen at day 60 was put down to recipient T cells and intrathymic progenitors that had survived conditioning.

Library preparation used PCR. Instrument on record: Illumina HiSeq 2500. Molecular barcoding was employed in the preparation of TCR libraries, with unique molecular identifiers being used to normalize TCRbeta repertoire quantification. Using fastp at Q25 and MiXCR, TCRdb reprocessed the public reads and kept productive beta chains. Merged by CDR3 protein, the rows form single entries marked with the most common genes and DNA. The sample table records 350,000 to 500,000 distinct CDR3 sequences; approximately 41% of these occur just once. Under 35% of the sample goes to the ten largest clones. Including the terminal cysteine and phenylalanine, the CDR3 comprises 13 residues. Of all the DNA, just the CDR3 is kept, 39 bases in frame from base 1. CDR1 and CDR2 are read off the germline V gene (reference sequence) as DFQATT and SNEGSKA. The junction carries 18 bases between V and J, which are trimmed by 5 bases and 8 bases respectively.

This clonotype was detected only a few times. What antigen it recognizes has not been identified. No clone much larger than this one lies a single base away; base qualities are absent. The sample was PBMCs, taken before TCRalphabeta/CD19-depleted stem cell transplant. Recombination linked TRBV20-1 to TRBJ1-2; the D gene identity is not certain. The origin of this receptor is a girl aged 2 to 10 with aplastic anemia, due to receive a stem cell transplant. CDR3 sequence: CSAHGGGPAGYTF. The nucleotide sequence reads TGCAGTGCTCATGGCGGTGGGCCGGCGGGCTACACCTTC.